The source of this TCR beta chain is a study of CD8 T cells in Susac syndrome. Trimming cost V 2 bases and J 2 bases; bases outside gene matches: 1. From germline, CDR1 is SGDLS and CDR2 YYNGEE. The CDR3 runs to 15 residues. It was with random hexamers that roughly 0.45 to 1 ug RNA was reverse transcribed. TCRdb re-analysed the immunoSEQ multiplex PCR reads in MiXCR, keeping a single row per CDR3 protein. The repertoire holds some 260,000 distinct CDR3 sequences, with 93% as singletons. The sequencing sample was made of CD4+ T cells from PBMCs. This chain joins TRBV9 and TRBJ2-1; 10 nucleotides align to TRBD2. The sequence came from a human donor with multiple sclerosis. CDR3 residues: CASSVTSGAYNEQFF. CDR3 DNA sequence: TGTGCCAGCAGCGTTACTAGCGGGGCCTACAATGAGCAGTTCTTC.